This T cell receptor (beta chain) is from a study of T cell changes during pregnancy in multiple sclerosis. As concerns this clone: One end of the junction does not line up with germline, which may come from a read error. Other DNA sequences of this sample code for an identical CDR3.

Sequenced by immunoSEQ multiplex PCR; TCRdb stores in-frame clones only, minus some. The data contain about 70,000 clones, 94% of them singletons. The clonotype was recovered from a female donor with multiple sclerosis, enrolled in a pregnancy study. The starting material was peripheral blood, obtained in the third trimester of pregnancy.

CDR3 residues: CATTGYDTEAFF. In nucleotides, the CDR3 is TGTGCCACCACAGGGTACGACACTGAGGCTTTCTTT. The chain is built from TRBV6-1 and TRBJ1-1; D is perhaps TRBD1 (6 bases). Looked up from germline, CDR1 is MNHNS and CDR2 is SASEGT. There are 12 residues in the CDR3.